Listed below are T cell receptor beta chains from one sample, sequenced in a study of regulatory T cells in long-lasting Graves disease. TCRdb itself ran the multiplex PCR reads through MiXCR, one entry per CDR3 protein. The sample holds approximately 400,000 distinct CDR3 sequences; around 16% are singletons and the top ten take about 20%. The sequencing here drew on peripheral blood mononuclear cells (PBMCs), taken at new diagnosis, from a patient treated with antithyroid drugs. These TCRs come from a female donor with Graves disease. Both conserved end residues are part of each CDR3. A D gene is named only where the DNA matches it firmly. The size field is filled for only some rows; it gives once, few, many or a size class.

clone_size	v_call	d_call	j_call	cdr3_nt	cdr3_aa
many	TRBV7-9	.	TRBJ2-1	TGTGCCAGCAGCTTTAACGGGAAAGGTGAGCAGTTCTTC	CASSFNGKGEQFF
few	TRBV13	.	TRBJ1-2	TGTGCCAGCAGTCGCACGGTATCTAACTATGGCTACACCTTC	CASSRTVSNYGYTF
.	TRBV19	.	TRBJ1-5	TGTGCCAGTAGTATACATGGATCGAGGGGCAATCAGCCCCAGCATTTT	CASSIHGSRGNQPQHF
many	TRBV7-2	.	TRBJ2-7	TGTGCCAGCAGCTTTATTACCGACCAGGGAGCCTACGAGCAGTACTTC	CASSFITDQGAYEQYF
many	TRBV6-1	.	TRBJ2-5	TGTGCCAGCAGTAGGGGTGTATCACAAGAGACCCAGTACTTC	CASSRGVSQETQYF
many	TRBV29-1	.	TRBJ2-5	TGCAGCGTTGAGTTTCGGCAATTAGGGACCCAGTACTTC	CSVEFRQLGTQYF
many	TRBV7-2	TRBD1	TRBJ2-6	TGTGCCAGCAGCGGACAGGGAGACTCTGGGGCCAACGTCCTGACTTTC	CASSGQGDSGANVLTF
many	TRBV7-9	.	TRBJ2-5	TGTGCCAGCAGCCACCCGGTGCAAGAGACCCAGTACTTC	CASSHPVQETQYF
few	TRBV10-2	.	TRBJ1-4	TGCGCCAGCGGATGGGAGTCTAATGAAAAACTGTTTTTT	CASGWESNEKLFF
few	TRBV7-9	TRBD2	TRBJ2-1	TGTGCCAGCTTCGCGGGAGGAGGGGAAAATGAGCAGTTCTTC	CASFAGGGENEQFF
few	TRBV18	TRBD1	TRBJ1-1	TGTGCCAGCTCAATGGGACAGGTCCGGGTGAACACTGAAGCTTTCTTT	CASSMGQVRVNTEAFF
many	TRBV12-5	.	TRBJ2-2	TGTGCTAGTGGCTCCTCGAGGGCTTTGAACACCGGGGAGCTGTTTTTT	CASGSSRALNTGELFF
many	TRBV6-2/TRBV6-3	.	TRBJ1-1	TGTGCCAGCAGACCCGCGACCGCCGTACGACTGAACACTGAAGCTTTCTTT	CASRPATAVRLNTEAFF
many	TRBV12-3/TRBV12-4	TRBD2	TRBJ2-7	TGTGCCAGCAGCCCAAGCTCCCGGGGGGTCGACGAGCAGTACTTC	CASSPSSRGVDEQYF
many	TRBV28	.	TRBJ2-3	TGTGCCAGCAGCCGCTGGGGCGGCCCTAGCACAGATACGCAGTATTTT	CASSRWGGPSTDTQYF
many	TRBV4-1	TRBD1	TRBJ1-5	TGCGCCAGCAGCCGACAGGGGACAGGCGGCCAGCCCCAGCATTTT	CASSRQGTGGQPQHF
many	TRBV6-5	.	TRBJ2-5	TGTGCCAGCAGTTATCACCGCGGGTATGACGGGATTGAGGAGACCCAGTACTTC	CASSYHRGYDGIEETQYF
once	TRBV3-1	.	TRBJ1-5	TGTGCCAGCAGCCAAGGGGCCGACTTAGTAAATCAGCCCCAGCATTTT	CASSQGADLVNQPQHF
.	TRBV19	TRBD1	TRBJ1-1	TGTGCCAGTAGTCCCGGGACAGACATCTCCAGTAGGCCTGAAGCTTTCTTT	CASSPGTDISSRPEAFF
.	TRBV5-1	.	TRBJ1-5	TGCGCCAGCAGCTTGGATTGGGGGCCCGATCAGCCCCAGCATTTT	CASSLDWGPDQPQHF
many	TRBV7-9	.	TRBJ1-4	TGTGCCAGCAGCGATAGCGTCCTCGGGCGCGCAACTAATGAAAAACTGTTTTTT	CASSDSVLGRATNEKLFF
once	TRBV18	.	TRBJ2-3	TGTGCCAGCTCACCACTCGGGGCAGGGGTGAGCACAGATACGCAGTATTTT	CASSPLGAGVSTDTQYF
many	TRBV4-3	.	TRBJ2-6	TGCGCCAGCAGCCAAGGGGCTCAGGGGTCCGGGGCCAACGTCCTGACTTTC	CASSQGAQGSGANVLTF
many	TRBV6-1	.	TRBJ1-1	TGTGCCAGCATAGCGGTTGGGACAAAAAGCCCCCGGAACACTGAAGCTTTCTTT	CASIAVGTKSPRNTEAFF
.	TRBV28	TRBD1	TRBJ2-7	TGTGCCAGCAGTTTCAGCTCGCAGGGGGCGTACGAGCAGTACTTC	CASSFSSQGAYEQYF
many	TRBV28	.	TRBJ1-1	TGTGCCAGCAGTTTCCTGAACACTGAAGCTTTCTTT	CASSFLNTEAFF
many	TRBV29-1	TRBD1	TRBJ1-5	TGCAGCGTTGAAACAGGGGGCGGTCAGCCCCAGCATTTT	CSVETGGGQPQHF
few	TRBV20-1	.	TRBJ2-2	TGCAGTGCTAGAGTACCGGGGGCCGGGGAGCTGTTTTTT	CSARVPGAGELFF
many	TRBV4-1	.	TRBJ1-2	TGCGCCAGCAGCCGAAACGGAGAAGCTAACTATGGCTACACCTTC	CASSRNGEANYGYTF
many	TRBV7-3	TRBD1	TRBJ2-1	TGTGCCAGCAACTTACCGGGACAGGGGCGAAATGAGCAGTTCTTC	CASNLPGQGRNEQFF
many	TRBV5-1	TRBD2	TRBJ2-7	TGCGCCAGCAGCCCTCGGACTAGCGGGGTGGGAAACGAGCAGTACTTC	CASSPRTSGVGNEQYF
many	TRBV7-6	TRBD2	TRBJ2-5	TGTGCCAGCAGCCCGCGGGGAGCGGGGAAAGGAGAGACCCAGTACTTC	CASSPRGAGKGETQYF
many	TRBV10-3	.	TRBJ1-2	TGTGCCATCACAGGGAACATTAACTATGGCTACACCTTC	CAITGNINYGYTF
few	TRBV5-1	TRBD2	TRBJ2-5	TGCGCCAGCAAGTTGCGGGGGGGCCCAGAGACCCAGTACTTC	CASKLRGGPETQYF
.	TRBV5-1	TRBD1	TRBJ2-1	TGCGCCAGCAGCACGGGGACAGGGAGCAATGAGCAGTTCTTC	CASSTGTGSNEQFF
many	TRBV20-1	.	TRBJ2-3	TGCAGTGCTTTGACAGCAGATACGCAGTATTTT	CSALTADTQYF
many	TRBV20-1	.	TRBJ1-1	TGCAGTCCTGGGAACACTGAAGCTTTCTTT	CSPGNTEAFF
many	TRBV28	.	TRBJ2-3	TGTGCCAGCAGGCGAACCCTCACTAGCAGCACAGATACGCAGTATTTT	CASRRTLTSSTDTQYF
many	TRBV7-2	TRBD2	TRBJ2-3	TGTGCCAGCAGCTTACTTGGGGGGGGTGCAGATACGCAGTATTTT	CASSLLGGGADTQYF
.	TRBV6-2/TRBV6-3	TRBD1	TRBJ1-1	TGTGCCAGCAGTGAATTTTGGACAGGGGTTGAAGCTTTCTTT	CASSEFWTGVEAFF
.	TRBV28	.	TRBJ2-5	TGTGCCAGCAGTTTACCCACACCGGGACGGCACCAAGAGACCCAGTACTTC	CASSLPTPGRHQETQYF
many	TRBV20-1	.	TRBJ2-7	TGCAGTGCGCAAACCACGGCGGGGATCTACGAGCAGTACTTC	CSAQTTAGIYEQYF
few	TRBV7-9	TRBD1	TRBJ2-2	TGTGCCAGCAGCTTTGGACAGGGAGGATCCGGGGAGCTGTTTTTT	CASSFGQGGSGELFF
.	TRBV7-9	.	TRBJ1-1	TGTGCCAGCAGCCGCGAGGGGGGAGCTTTCTTT	CASSREGGAFF
.	TRBV27	TRBD1	TRBJ2-7	TGTGCCAGCAGTCCCCACCTCTTGGGACAGGGGGCCTACGAGCAGTACTTC	CASSPHLLGQGAYEQYF
few	TRBV18	.	TRBJ1-5	TGTGCCAGCTCACCGGAACCAGACAATCAGCCCCAGCATTTT	CASSPEPDNQPQHF
.	TRBV9	TRBD1	TRBJ1-2	TGTGCCAGCAGCGTAATAGGTCAGGGGGGCGGCTACACCTTC	CASSVIGQGGGYTF
.	TRBV5-4	.	TRBJ1-2	TGTGCCAGCAGCTTGGCGGCAGGCTACAACACCTTC	CASSLAAGYNTF
.	TRBV5-1	TRBD2	TRBJ2-1	TGCGCCAGCAGCCCGCGGCCTAGCGGGGGGGCCTACAATGAGCAGTTCTTC	CASSPRPSGGAYNEQFF
many	TRBV29-1	TRBD1	TRBJ1-4	TGCAGCGCCATCAGACCCGGGACAGGGAATGAAAAACTGTTTTTT	CSAIRPGTGNEKLFF
few	TRBV4-2	.	TRBJ1-1	TGTGCCAGCAGCCCCCGGGACGGAGGTCCTGGCACTGAAGCTTTCTTT	CASSPRDGGPGTEAFF
many	TRBV6-5	.	TRBJ1-1	TGTGCCAGCAGTTACGGGGGGGCATGGGACACTGAAGCTTTCTTT	CASSYGGAWDTEAFF
many	TRBV15	TRBD2	TRBJ2-1	TGTGCCACCAGCGAGGGGCGGGAGGCCTACAATGAGCAGTTCTTC	CATSEGREAYNEQFF
many	TRBV15	TRBD1	TRBJ1-5	TGTGCCACTTCAAAGTATTTAGGCCGGGACAGGGATGATCAGCCCCAGCATTTT	CATSKYLGRDRDDQPQHF
.	TRBV6-4	TRBD1	TRBJ1-2	TGTGCCAGCAAGGACCGGGACAGGGCTCGAGGCTACACCTTC	CASKDRDRARGYTF
many	TRBV4-1	.	TRBJ2-7	TGCGCCAGCAGCCGAACAAACGAGCAGTACTTC	CASSRTNEQYF
.	TRBV5-1	TRBD2	TRBJ2-6	TGCGCCAGCAGCCGGGGGACTAGCGGTTACTCTGGGGCCAACGTCCTGACTTTC	CASSRGTSGYSGANVLTF
.	TRBV27	.	TRBJ2-1	TGTGCCAGCAGTTTTGGGCCCAATGAGCAGTTCTTC	CASSFGPNEQFF
many	TRBV5-1	TRBD1	TRBJ1-6	TGCGCCAGCAGCGCCAGGTCCGGGACAGGGTATTCACCCCTCCACTTT	CASSARSGTGYSPLHF